This entry lists 14 T cell receptor beta chains sequenced from one sample in a study of technical replicates of blood from a few donors. The protocol was immunoSEQ multiplex PCR, while the TCRdb copy is restricted to in-frame clones and leaves out a portion. The sample carries 75,000 to 95,000 clones, about 93% recorded once. Source material: T cells isolated from PBMCs. The receptors were gathered from a human donor in good health.

The chain uses TRBV9 and TRBJ2-1; TRBD2 is a possible D gene (6 bases). Trimming took off 1 base at V and 8 bases at J, with 13 bases between the two ends. The germline gives CDR1 SGDLS, CDR2 YYNGEE. The CDR3 is 14 residues long. The DNA for the CDR3 is TGTGCCAGCAGCGTATATGGGGGAGGCGATGAGCAGTTCTTC. It encodes CASSVYGGGDEQFF. Full variable domain (remainder filled in from reference TRBV9 and TRBJ2-1): DSGVTQTPKHLITATGQRVTLRCSPRSGDLSVYWYQQSLDQGLQFLIQYYNGEERAKGNILERFSAQQFPDLHSELNLSSLELGDSALYFCASSVYGGGDEQFFGPGTRLTVL.

The chain employs TRBV7-3 and TRBJ1-1, with 8 bases that match TRBD1. Germline CDR1 reads SGHTA; CDR2 reads FQGTGA. This CDR3 spans 14 amino acids. Trimming removed 5 bases from V and 3 bases from J; junction bases left unmatched: 5. CDR3 in DNA: TGTGCCAGCAGCGCCACACAGGGGGACACTGAAGCTTTCTTT. Translating it yields CASSATQGDTEAFF.

The chain is built from TRBV7-9 and TRBJ2-6, with TRBD1 matching 7 bases. V trimming: 0 bases; J trimming: 0 bases; junction bases outside the gene matches: 2. Looked up from germline, CDR1 is SEHNR and CDR2 is FQNEAQ (reference sequence). The CDR3 consists of 17 residues. The CDR3 here is CASSLARTGSGANVLTF. Here the CDR3 DNA reads TGTGCCAGCAGCTTAGCAAGGACAGGCTCTGGGGCCAACGTCCTGACTTTC.

The chain uses TRBV19 and TRBJ1-1, with 7 bases fitting TRBD1. The CDR3 runs to 16 residues. Germline CDR1 reads LNHDA; CDR2 reads SQIVND (reference sequence). V was clipped by 5 bases and J by 1 base; unmatched bases: 10. The CDR3 DNA reads as TGTGCCAGTAGTGGAGGCTGGGACAGTAGGAACACTGAAGCTTTCTTT. Translated: CASSGGWDSRNTEAFF.

This rearrangement joins TRBV30 to TRBJ2-6; D gene ambiguous. Per the germline V gene, CDR1 is GTSNPN and CDR2 is SVGIG (reference sequence). The CDR3 totals 16 residues. The CDR3 nucleotides read TGTGCTAAAAGTAGGAGACTTGGAGATGGGGCCAACGTCCTGACTTTC. Protein sequence: CAKSRRLGDGANVLTF. Looking up the rest from reference TRBV30 and TRBJ2-6 gives the full variable domain: SQTIHQWPATLVQPVGSPLSLECTVEGTSNPNLYWYRQAAGRGLQLLFYSVGIGQISSEVPQNLSASRPQDRQFILSSKKLLLSDSGFYLCAKSRRLGDGANVLTFGAGSRLTVL.

This clone was recorded only once. This chain joins TRBV19 and TRBJ1-2; TRBD1 might be the D (6 bases). V lost 7 bases to trimming and J lost 8 bases, with 23 bases between them. The CDR3 contains 15 residues. Germline values: CDR1 LNHDA, CDR2 SQIVND (reference sequence). The CDR3 loop reads CASTPRETGPSGYTF. CDR3 bases: TGTGCCAGTACCCCCCGAGAGACAGGCCCCTCCGGCTACACCTTC.

The V gene is TRBV6-5, the J gene TRBJ1-1; D is perhaps TRBD1 (6 bases). CDR1 and CDR2 (germline): MNHEY, SVGAGI. This CDR3 spans 15 amino acids. V lost 0 bases and J 2 bases, leaving 10 bases between the germline ends. In DNA, the CDR3 is TGTGCCAGCAGTTACTCGAGGACAGTTAACACTGAAGCTTTCTTT. Encoded protein: CASSYSRTVNTEAFF.

J is TRBJ2-7 and V is TRBV15; 12 nucleotides agree with TRBD2. V dropped 1 base and J dropped 7; count of bases not matched to a gene: 2. Germline assignment: CDR1 LNHNV and CDR2 YYDKDF (reference sequence). This CDR3 spans 14 amino acids. Here the CDR3 reads CATSRGLAGEEQYF. The CDR3 DNA follows: TGTGCCACCAGCAGAGGACTAGCGGGAGAAGAGCAGTACTTC.

Concerning this clone itself: One junction end disagrees with the germline gene, perhaps due to a read error. This chain connects TRBV7-7 to TRBJ2-3; 7 bases agree with TRBD2. Looked up from germline, CDR1 is SSHAT and CDR2 is FNYEAQ (reference sequence). The CDR3 length is 16 residues. The DNA of the CDR3 is TGTGCTAGCAGCCCCCTCGGGGGGTCTAGCACAGATACGCAGTATTTT. Protein: CASSPLGGSSTDTQYF.

The CDR3 sequence: CASILDGSRNEQFF. CDR3 bases: TGTGCCAGCATACTTGACGGGAGTAGGAATGAGCAGTTCTTC. This rearrangement joins TRBV2 to TRBJ2-1, with D possibly matching TRBD2 (6 bases). The V end was cut by 7 bases, the J end by 7 bases, with 17 bases between. This CDR3 region has 14 residues. Looked up from germline, CDR1 is SNHLY and CDR2 is FYNNEI. The whole variable domain, remainder taken from reference TRBV2 and TRBJ2-1, is EPEVTQTPSHQVTQMGQEVILRCVPISNHLYFYWYRQILGQKVEFLVSFYNNEISEKSEIFDDQFSVERPDGSNFTLKIRSTKLEDSAMYFCASILDGSRNEQFFGPGTRLTVL.

The chain carries TRBV7-2 and TRBJ2-1; D gene ambiguous. Germline assignment: CDR1 SGHTA and CDR2 FQGNSA. Trimming pared 2 bases from V and 5 bases from J, leaving 13 bases between. The CDR3 has 15 amino acids. The CDR3 region is CASSLLAPPDNEQFF. The DNA of the CDR3 is TGTGCCAGCAGCTTACTTGCCCCCCCGGACAATGAGCAGTTCTTC.

The gene calls are TRBV7-9 and TRBJ2-7; 7 bases match TRBD1. The CDR3 is 15 residues long. The germline V gene encodes CDR1 SEHNR and CDR2 FQNEAQ (reference sequence). Losses at the gene ends were 5 bases for V and 0 bases for J; bases not matched to a gene: 7. The CDR3 nucleotides read TGTGCCAGCAGCCAGGGACAGTTTAGCTCCTACGAGCAGTACTTC. Translated, it gives CASSQGQFSSYEQYF.

V usage is TRBV25-1 and J usage is TRBJ2-3, with 7 bases aligning to TRBD2. V shed 3 bases, J shed 1 base, and the junction held 7 bases outside the gene matches. The CDR3 loop spans 16 amino acids. Germline V gene lookup returns CDR1 MGHDK and CDR2 SYGVNS. The CDR3 protein is CASSDLSGRRTDTQYF. The CDR3 DNA follows: TGTGCCAGCAGTGACCTTAGCGGGCGACGCACAGATACGCAGTATTTT.

V is TRBV28 and J is TRBJ2-7; TRBD2 aligns across 7 bases. In germline, CDR1 is MDHEN, CDR2 SYDVKM. The trim removed 4 bases at V and 3 bases at J, leaving 15 bases unmatched. The CDR3 covers 17 residues. CDR3 coding DNA: TGTGCCAGCAGTTATTCCCCGCGAGGACTAGACCGCTACGAGCAGTACTTC. It translates to CASSYSPRGLDRYEQYF.